This T cell receptor (beta chain) came from a study of OX40 agonist ivuxolimab in advanced cancers. CDR1 MNHEY and CDR2 SVGAGI come from the germline V gene. V trimming: 2 bases; J trimming: 13 bases; junction bases outside the gene matches: 12. The length of the CDR3 is 15 residues. Measured with immunoSEQ multiplex PCR; TCRdb has only the in-frame clones, and not every one. Of about 72,000 clones in the sample, 85% to 90% were seen once. Autoimmune disease history or systemic immunosuppression meant exclusion. The chain has TRBV6-5 and TRBJ2-1; 9 bases are shared with TRBD2. The sequences come from CD4+ or CD8+ T cells sorted from blood, collected in a trial of the OX40 agonist ivuxolimab. The clonotype originates from an adult with an advanced solid tumor such as melanoma, head and neck, liver or kidney cancer. The CDR3 reads CASSYGGGAGQSQFF. The CDR3 DNA follows: TGTGCCAGCAGTTACGGCGGGGGGGCCGGGCAATCCCAGTTCTTC.